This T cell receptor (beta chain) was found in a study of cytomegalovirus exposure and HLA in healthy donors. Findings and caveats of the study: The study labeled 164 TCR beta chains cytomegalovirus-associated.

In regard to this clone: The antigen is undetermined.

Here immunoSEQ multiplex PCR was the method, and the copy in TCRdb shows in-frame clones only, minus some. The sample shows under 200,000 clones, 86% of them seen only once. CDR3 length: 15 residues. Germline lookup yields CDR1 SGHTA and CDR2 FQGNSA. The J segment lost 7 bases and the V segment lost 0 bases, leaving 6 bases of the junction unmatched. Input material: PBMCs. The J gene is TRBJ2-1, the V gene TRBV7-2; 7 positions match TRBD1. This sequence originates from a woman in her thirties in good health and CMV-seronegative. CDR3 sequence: CASSLATTGRNEQFF. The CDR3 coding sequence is TGTGCCAGCAGCTTAGCCACGACAGGGCGAAATGAGCAGTTCTTC. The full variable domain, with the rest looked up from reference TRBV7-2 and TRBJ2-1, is GAGVSQSPSNKVTEKGKDVELRCDPISGHTALYWYRQSLGQGLEFLIYFQGNSAPDKSGLPSDRFSAERTGGSVSTLTIQRTQQEDSAVYLCASSLATTGRNEQFFGPGTRLTVL.